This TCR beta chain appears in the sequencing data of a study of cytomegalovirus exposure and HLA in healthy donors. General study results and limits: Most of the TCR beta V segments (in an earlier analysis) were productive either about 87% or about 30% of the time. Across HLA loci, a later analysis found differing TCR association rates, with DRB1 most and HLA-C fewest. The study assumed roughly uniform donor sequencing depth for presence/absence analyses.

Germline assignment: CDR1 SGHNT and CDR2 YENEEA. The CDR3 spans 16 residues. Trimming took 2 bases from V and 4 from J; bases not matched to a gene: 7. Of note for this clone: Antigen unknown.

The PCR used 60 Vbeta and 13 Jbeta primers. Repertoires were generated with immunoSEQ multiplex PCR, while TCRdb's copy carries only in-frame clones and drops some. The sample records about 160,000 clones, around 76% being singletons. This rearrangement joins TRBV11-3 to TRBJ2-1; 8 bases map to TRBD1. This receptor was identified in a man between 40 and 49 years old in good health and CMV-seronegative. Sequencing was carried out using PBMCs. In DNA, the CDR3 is TGTGCCAGCAGCTTACGTCCAGGGGGCCAGTACAATGAGCAGTTCTTC. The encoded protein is CASSLRPGGQYNEQFF.